The 23 T cell receptor beta chains in this list originate from one sample, sequenced in a study of shared clonotypes between healthy human individuals. Assay: immunoSEQ multiplex PCR; the TCRdb copy retains only in-frame clones and omits some. The sample comprises fewer than 600,000 clones, around three quarters of which are singletons, and about 12% rests with the top ten. Sequencing used PBMCs. The receptors were gathered from a woman between 40 and 50 years old in good health. Some clones in this sample may be carry-over from other donors' samples.

There are a few counts of this clone. The chain has TRBV5-6 and TRBJ2-1, with D hard to call. CDR3 length: 14 residues. With 3 bases removed from V and 7 bases from J, the gap between germline ends came to 14 bases. Germline lookup yields CDR1 SGHDT and CDR2 YYEEEE. The CDR3 protein is CASSSTVASNEQFF. The DNA of the CDR3 is TGTGCCAGCAGCTCGACCGTGGCGTCGAATGAGCAGTTCTTC.

V is TRBV29-1 and J is TRBJ1-1; D perhaps matches TRBD1 (5 bases). V dropped 3 bases and J dropped 0 bases, with 11 bases sitting between them. The CDR3 is made up of 14 amino acids. Germline CDR1 and CDR2: SQVTM and ANQGSEA. CDR3 protein: CSVDWGSMNTEAFF. The CDR3 nucleotides are TGCAGCGTTGATTGGGGCAGCATGAACACTGAAGCTTTCTTT.

This sequence joins TRBV28 and TRBJ2-5, with 10 bases that match TRBD2. Per the germline V gene, CDR1 is MDHEN and CDR2 is SYDVKM. The CDR3 is 16 amino acids. Trimming cost V 1 base and J 4 bases; bases outside gene matches: 6. DNA of the CDR3: TGTGCCAGCAGTTTATCACGGCTAGCGGGAGCAGAGACCCAGTACTTC. This codes for CASSLSRLAGAETQYF.

V is TRBV7-9 and J is TRBJ2-1; D is perhaps TRBD1 or TRBD2 (5 bases each). Per the germline V gene, CDR1 is SEHNR and CDR2 is FQNEAQ (reference sequence). This CDR3 has 14 amino acids. Between the trimmed V and J ends, which lost 7 bases and 7 bases, there was a span of 17 bases. The DNA for the CDR3 is TGTGCCAGCACGGGGACCCCCCGGGGAAATGAGCAGTTCTTC. It yields the protein CASTGTPRGNEQFF.

This clone appeared a few times. The CDR3 reads CASSHGGIETQYF. CDR3 coding DNA: TGTGCCAGCAGCCACGGAGGGATTGAGACCCAGTACTTC. The chain carries TRBV7-9 and TRBJ2-5; D possibly corresponds to TRBD2 (6 bases). CDR1 and CDR2 from the germline V gene are SEHNR and FQNEAQ (reference sequence). The CDR3 consists of 13 residues. V dropped 5 bases and J dropped 5 bases, with 12 bases sitting between them.

The chain is built from TRBV27 and TRBJ1-1; TRBD1 might be the D (5 bases). The CDR3 length is 13 residues. V was shortened by 6 bases and J by 4 bases, with 12 bases between the two germline ends. Germline-derived CDR1 and CDR2 are MNHEY and SMNVEV (reference sequence). The CDR3 loop is CASRPRDSTEAFF. The DNA of the CDR3 is TGTGCCAGCAGACCCAGGGATTCCACTGAAGCTTTCTTT.

The chain recombines TRBV7-3 with TRBJ1-1; 7 bases match TRBD1. Germline assignment: CDR1 SGHTA and CDR2 FQGTGA. The CDR3 length is 14 residues. Losses at the gene ends were 5 bases for V and 10 bases for J; bases not matched to a gene: 13. The CDR3 spells CASSLGQDPAVAFF. In DNA, the CDR3 is TGTGCCAGCAGCCTCGGACAGGACCCCGCGGTAGCTTTCTTT. Filled out from reference TRBV7-3 and TRBJ1-1, the complete variable domain reads GAGVSQTPSNKVTEKGKYVELRCDPISGHTALYWYRQSLGQGPEFLIYFQGTGAADDSGLPNDRFFAVRPEGSVSTLKIQRTERGDSAVYLCASSLGQDPAVAFFGQGTRLTVV.

Note on this clone: This same CDR3 is encoded by further DNA sequences in the sample. V gene TRBV25-1 combines with J gene TRBJ2-2; no reliable D call. V was shortened by 3 bases and J by 1 base, with 3 bases between the two germline ends. Germline values: CDR1 MGHDK, CDR2 SYGVNS. The CDR3 is 13 residues long. CDR3 region: CASSERNTGELFF. The CDR3 bases are TGTGCCAGCAGTGAGCGGAACACCGGGGAGCTGTTTTTT.

V usage is TRBV18 and J usage is TRBJ2-5, with a tentative D call TRBD2 (6 bases). The CDR3 is made up of 15 amino acids. In germline, CDR1 is KGHSH, CDR2 LQKENI. The V end lost 10 bases, the J end lost 1 base, and 19 bases lay between the germline ends. The CDR3 here is CATFTPGSGQETQYF. CDR3 bases: TGTGCCACCTTCACCCCGGGTAGCGGCCAAGAGACCCAGTACTTC.

To note about this clone: Distinct nucleotide sequences in the sample also encode this CDR3. V and J are TRBV9 and TRBJ2-5, with 11 bases matching TRBD2. This CDR3 has 15 residues. Germline-derived CDR1 and CDR2 are SGDLS and YYNGEE. V dropped 2 bases and J dropped 4; count of bases not matched to a gene: 4. The CDR3 nucleotides read TGTGCCAGCAGCGTTGGACTAGCGGGTGGAGAGACCCAGTACTTC. Its protein is CASSVGLAGGETQYF.

The genes are TRBV6-5 and TRBJ2-7; D not resolved. In germline, CDR1 is MNHEY, CDR2 SVGAGI. V lost 8 bases to trimming and J lost 2 bases, with 13 bases between them. The CDR3 consists of 13 residues. The CDR3 protein is CASGIGPAYEQYF. For the CDR3, the DNA is TGTGCCAGCGGGATAGGTCCTGCCTACGAGCAGTACTTC.

The V and J genes are TRBV7-9 and TRBJ2-3; the D gene is possibly TRBD2 (5 bases). The germline V gene encodes CDR1 SEHNR and CDR2 FQNEAQ (reference sequence). V was shortened by 6 bases and J by 1 base, with 11 bases between the two germline ends. The CDR3 is made up of 14 amino acids. In DNA, the CDR3 is TGTGCCAGCAGGTGGACTTGGGGCACAGATACGCAGTATTTT. It codes for CASRWTWGTDTQYF.

Concerning this clone: A single base separates this from a much larger clone, so it may be a read error. The chain couples TRBV4-1 to TRBJ2-7, with 9 bases fitting TRBD1. This CDR3 has 15 amino acids. Germline loops: CDR1 MGHRA, CDR2 YSYEKL. CDR3 nucleotides: TGCACCAGCAGCCTGGGACAGGGCCTAGACCACGAGCAGTACTTC. Its protein is CTSSLGQGLDHEQYF.

This clone showed up many times. This specimen includes other DNA sequences encoding the same CDR3. The chain combines TRBV15 with TRBJ2-5, with D unclear. V was cut by 0 bases and J by 2 bases, with 10 bases left in between. The germline V gene encodes CDR1 LNHNV and CDR2 YYDKDF (reference sequence). The CDR3 consists of 15 residues. The CDR3 protein is CATSRDPQQQETQYF. CDR3 sequence (DNA): TGTGCCACCAGCAGAGATCCTCAGCAACAAGAGACCCAGTACTTC.

The V call is TRBV10-2, the J call TRBJ1-3; D uncertain. CDR1 WSHSY and CDR2 SAAADI come from the germline V gene. With 7 bases removed from V and 4 bases from J, the gap between germline ends came to 8 bases. The CDR3 sequence is 12 residues long. In DNA form, the CDR3 reads TGCGCCAGCATGATACAGGGAAACACCATATATTTT. This translates into CASMIQGNTIYF.

Worth noting for this clone: Other nucleotide sequences in the sample specify the same CDR3. DNA for the CDR3: TGTGCCAGCAGCTTAGGCAGCTACGAGCAGTACTTC. Protein sequence: CASSLGSYEQYF. The chain recombines TRBV7-9 with TRBJ2-7; D ambiguous. The CDR3 totals 12 residues. CDR1 is SEHNR, CDR2 FQNEAQ, per germline (reference sequence). V lost 1 base, J lost 3 bases, and 4 bases lay in between.

V usage is TRBV19 and J usage is TRBJ2-3, with TRBD1 matching 8 bases. V lost 5 bases, J lost 5 bases, and 12 bases stayed unmatched. Germline V gene data show CDR1 as LNHDA and CDR2 as SQIVND (reference sequence). The CDR3 loop spans 16 amino acids. The CDR3 sequence: CASSVQGARILDTQYF. DNA of the CDR3: TGTGCCAGTAGTGTTCAGGGGGCTAGAATTTTAGATACGCAGTATTTT.

This clone was picked up many times. The sample holds other DNA sequences that translate to the same CDR3. The chain links TRBV30 to TRBJ1-2; 9 nucleotides align to TRBD1. Germline CDR1 GTSNPN, CDR2 SVGIG (reference sequence). V shed 3 bases and J 4 bases; nucleotides not matched to a gene: 9. The CDR3 is 15 amino acids. The CDR3 sequence: CAWSGLGQGSYGYTF. The CDR3 nucleotides are TGTGCCTGGAGCGGCTTGGGACAGGGTTCCTATGGCTACACCTTC.

The V and J genes are TRBV9 and TRBJ2-7; 14 bases fit TRBD2. The V segment lost 4 bases and the J segment 6 bases; nucleotides outside the gene matches: 9. The CDR3 extends over 16 amino acids. Germline V gene sequence: CDR1 SGDLS, CDR2 YYNGEE. The CDR3 bases are TGTGCCAGCAGCCCGGGACTAGCGGGAGCCGCCGGCGAGCAGTACTTC. It encodes CASSPGLAGAAGEQYF.

The V call is TRBV6-6, the J call TRBJ2-2, with D possibly being TRBD2 (5 bases). This CDR3 comprises 15 residues. Per germline, CDR1 MNHNY and CDR2 SVGAGI (reference sequence). V dropped 9 bases and J dropped 4 bases, with 18 bases sitting between them. CDR3 coding DNA: TGTGCCAGTCACCGGGGATCTAGGGCCACCGGGGAGCTGTTTTTT. Its protein product is CASHRGSRATGELFF.

This chain uses TRBV5-4 with TRBJ1-2; no clear D. The V end lost 0 bases, the J end lost 8 bases, and 8 bases lay between the germline ends. The CDR3 has 12 residues. Germline CDR1 is SGHNT and CDR2 is YYREEE (reference sequence). Here the CDR3 reads CASSLGGQGYTF. CDR3 DNA: TGTGCCAGCAGCTTGGGCGGTCAGGGCTACACCTTC. Full variable domain (remainder filled in from reference TRBV5-4 and TRBJ1-2): ETGVTQSPTHLIKTRGQQVTLRCSSQSGHNTVSWYQQALGQGPQFIFQYYREEENGRGNFPPRFSGLQFPNYSSELNVNALELDDSALYLCASSLGGQGYTFGSGTRLTVV.

The sample holds one count of this clone. The CDR3 reads CASSETWQGLFF. The CDR3 bases are TGTGCCAGCAGTGAAACGTGGCAGGGCTTGTTTTTT. The chain employs TRBV2 and TRBJ1-4; D is perhaps TRBD1 (5 bases). V was cut by 2 bases and J by 15 bases, with 13 bases left in between. CDR3 length: 12 residues. The germline V gene encodes CDR1 SNHLY and CDR2 FYNNEI. Full variable domain (missing parts from reference TRBV2 and TRBJ1-4): EPEVTQTPSHQVTQMGQEVILRCVPISNHLYFYWYRQILGQKVEFLVSFYNNEISEKSEIFDDQFSVERPDGSNFTLKIRSTKLEDSAMYFCASSETWQGLFFGSGTQLSVL.

This clone was found a few times. The chain links TRBV10-3 to TRBJ2-7; D is uncertain. Germline CDR1 reads ENHRY; CDR2 reads SYGVKD. This CDR3 has 15 amino acids. V lost 3 bases and J lost 0, with 12 bases in between. CDR3 nucleotides: TGTGCCATCAGTGATTGCTCCCAGGCCTCCTACGAGCAGTACTTC. As protein: CAISDCSQASYEQYF.